The clone carrying this TCR beta chain has just a few counts. Its antigen is currently unknown. These data belong to a study of T-cell reconstitution after alpha-beta-depleted transplantation in children. Study outcomes and limitations: Day-60 TCRbeta diversity that was high in some patients was derived from surviving recipient T cells and thymic progenitors.

Using unique molecular identifiers, the investigators prepared the TCRbeta library. One entry per CDR3 protein, called by TCRdb with MiXCR from the PCR reads. Among about 640,000 distinct CDR3 sequences listed, 10% to 15% were seen once. Germline V lookup: CDR1 KGHSH, CDR2 LQKENI. This CDR3 comprises 17 residues. V trimming: 1 base; J trimming: 1 base; junction bases outside the gene matches: 7. The TCR sequence derives from a male patient younger than 18 who had a stem cell transplant for acute myeloid leukemia, so the T cells may come from the graft donor. This sample comprised PBMCs, mostly from graft donor cells, obtained 360 days after TCRalphabeta/CD19-depleted stem cell transplant. The rearrangement uses TRBV18 and TRBJ1-2; 9 nucleotides match TRBD1. Here the CDR3 DNA reads TGTGCCAGCTCACCACTTCTGGGACAGGGCATTAACTATGGCTACACCTTC. Protein: CASSPLLGQGINYGYTF.